The present T cell receptor beta chain was sequenced within a study of long-term antiretroviral therapy in people with HIV. Findings of the study overall: ART adherence, viral resistance and therapy changes went undocumented.

With regard to this clone: Antigen specificity is unknown.

CDR1 and CDR2 from the germline V gene are GTSNPN and SVGIG (reference sequence). V gave up 1 base and J gave up 4 bases, with 17 bases separating them. CDR3 size: 15 residues. Sequencing used immunoSEQ v3.0 at survey level. Assay: immunoSEQ multiplex PCR; the TCRdb copy retains only in-frame clones and omits some. Of fewer than 35,000 clones detected, roughly 84% appear once; the ten largest clones hold around 8.2%. This chain uses TRBV30 with TRBJ2-7; either TRBD1 or TRBD2 may fit D (5 bases each). Sequencing used unsorted PBMCs, obtained 3 years after starting antiretroviral therapy. The clonotype originates from a man aged 35 to 55 with HIV. CDR3 nucleotides: TGTGCCTGGAGTGCCCCGGGGCAGGGACCATACGAGCAGTACTTC. Translated: CAWSAPGQGPYEQYF.